This T cell receptor beta chain derives from a study of blood T cells in healthy people across ages. Overall study results and limits: Both naive CD4+ cell counts and diversity were greater in long-lived donors than in aged donors.

Then a second PCR, running about 6 to 11 cycles, was carried out with a sample-barcoded 5' primer and a J-beta primer mix. TCRdb recomputed calls from the 5' RACE reads with MiXCR, one row per CDR3 protein. The sample yields some 1,500,000 distinct CDR3 sequences, roughly two fifths seen once. With regard to this clonotype: Its antigen is not identified.

V was clipped by 11 bases and J by 0 bases, with 10 bases between them. The CDR3 is made up of 13 amino acids. Germline CDR1 reads MNHEY; CDR2 reads SVGEGT. Sequences were obtained from blood. The receptor was derived from a woman younger than 35 in good health. This chain links TRBV6-2 or TRBV6-3 with TRBJ2-2; D might be TRBD2 (5 bases). The CDR3 DNA follows: TGTGCCGGGAGCGGCCCGAACACCGGGGAGCTGTTTTTT. Amino acid sequence: CAGSGPNTGELFF.